The 29 T cell receptor beta chains below all came from one sample that was sequenced in a study of T cell clonotyping in hematopoietic cell transplantation (dated by TCRdb to 2020 to 2023). Explained via the paper, the time point label denotes: 30 days after allo-HCT. Library method: the immunoSEQ multiplex PCR assay. What TCRdb holds here is the immuneACCESS table cut down to in-frame rearrangements. Part of the clones is not present; checked against another copy, under half of the missing clones reflect an unresolved V gene, and the others are unexplained. The sample table records approximately 11,000 clones; approximately 49% of these occur just once. The ten largest clonotypes hold 8.5% of the sample. The source material was PBMCs, sampled 30 days after allogeneic stem cell transplant. Receptors originate from a male patient in his fifties or sixties who had an allogeneic stem cell transplant from an unrelated donor, so the T cells may come from the graft donor. Some clones in this sample may be carry-over from other donors' samples.

A few counts support this clone. The missing conserved phenylalanine or tryptophan at the end of this CDR3 makes a read error likely. V gene TRBV14 combines with J gene TRBJ1-2; TRBD1 matches 7 bases. The CDR3 is 13 amino acids. Germline trimming cut 4 bases from V and 4 bases from J; bases unmatched to any gene: 3. Per the germline V gene, CDR1 is SGHDN and CDR2 is FVKESK. The CDR3 sequence is CASSRPGGYGYTS. CDR3 nucleotides: TGTGCCAGCAGCCGCCCAGGGGGCTATGGCTACACCTCC.

This clone was counted between two and nine times. The chain has TRBV7-2 and TRBJ2-1, with D possibly TRBD2 on 6 matching bases. This CDR3 spans 13 amino acids. CDR1 and CDR2 from the germline V gene are SGHTA and FQGNSA. Trimming pared 1 base from V and 9 bases from J, leaving 10 bases between. The CDR3 is CASSLGGVLEQFF. The DNA of the CDR3 is TGTGCCAGCAGCTTAGGCGGGGTACTTGAGCAGTTCTTC. Variable domain in full (rest from reference TRBV7-2 and TRBJ2-1): GAGVSQSPSNKVTEKGKDVELRCDPISGHTALYWYRQSLGQGLEFLIYFQGNSAPDKSGLPSDRFSAERTGGSVSTLTIQRTQQEDSAVYLCASSLGGVLEQFFGPGTRLTVL.

This rearrangement joins TRBV6-5 to TRBJ2-7, with D possibly matching TRBD1 (7 bases). V shed 2 bases and J shed 5 bases, with 16 bases lying between them. Germline loops: CDR1 MNHEY, CDR2 SVGAGI. The CDR3 contains 15 residues. Here the CDR3 reads CASSYRGTVWNEQYF. In DNA form, the CDR3 reads TGTGCCAGCAGTTACCGCGGGACAGTCTGGAACGAGCAGTACTTC.

This clone was counted between two and nine times. This chain's CDR3 is CASSPRTVYGYTF. The CDR3 DNA is TGTGCCAGCAGCCCCCGGACGGTCTATGGCTACACCTTC. The rearrangement joins TRBV9 to TRBJ1-2; D ambiguous. Per the germline V gene, CDR1 is SGDLS and CDR2 is YYNGEE. V dropped 4 bases and J dropped 4 bases, with 11 bases sitting between them. The CDR3 has 13 residues.

V and J are TRBV29-1 and TRBJ2-2; D is perhaps TRBD1 or TRBD2 (5 bases each). V was shortened by 7 bases and J by 5 bases, with 5 bases between the two germline ends. CDR1 is SQVTM, CDR2 ANQGSEA, per germline. This CDR3 is built from 10 residues. As DNA, the CDR3 is TGCAGCGGGGGGACCGGGGAGCTGTTTTTT. Amino acid sequence: CSGGTGELFF.

The genes are TRBV30 and TRBJ1-2; D is possibly TRBD1 (5 bases). Germline values: CDR1 GTSNPN, CDR2 SVGIG (reference sequence). The CDR3 spans 12 residues. With 5 bases removed from V and 8 bases from J, the gap between germline ends came to 15 bases. The CDR3: CAWSRQMGGYTF. The CDR3 DNA reads TGTGCCTGGTCCAGACAGATGGGGGGCTACACCTTC.

This clone was picked up a small number of times. The chain is built from TRBV6-1 and TRBJ1-5; D gene unclear. The V and J ends lost 6 bases and 2 bases respectively, with 14 bases between them. CDR3 length: 15 amino acids. Looked up from germline, CDR1 is MNHNS and CDR2 is SASEGT. As DNA, the CDR3 is TGTGCCAGCAGAGGGCGACATGGTCGCAATCAGCCCCAGCATTTT. Its translation is CASRGRHGRNQPQHF.

The V gene is TRBV29-1, the J gene TRBJ2-7; tentatively, D is TRBD2 (5 bases). The CDR3 totals 10 residues. Germline CDR1 is SQVTM and CDR2 is ANQGSEA. Deletions cut 6 bases from V and 3 bases from J, with 6 bases between. The CDR3 region is CSVGDYEQYF. DNA for the CDR3: TGCAGCGTCGGGGACTACGAGCAGTACTTC.

The rearrangement joins TRBV5-1 to TRBJ1-1; 8 bases align to TRBD1. V trimming: 4 bases; J trimming: 1 base; junction bases outside the gene matches: 3. The CDR3 consists of 14 residues. Germline-derived CDR1 and CDR2 are SGHRS and YFSETQ. The CDR3 DNA reads TGCGCCAGCAGCACCGGACAGGGGAACACTGAAGCTTTCTTT. It translates to CASSTGQGNTEAFF.

The chain combines TRBV4-3 with TRBJ2-5; D gene unclear. The CDR3 loop spans 12 amino acids. In germline, CDR1 is LGHNA, CDR2 YSLEER. V lost 0 bases and J lost 9, with 8 bases in between. The DNA for the CDR3 is TGCGCCAGCAGCCAAGATCATGGGGCCCAGTACTTC. This gives the protein CASSQDHGAQYF.

The rearrangement links TRBV30 to TRBJ1-1; 7 bases are shared with TRBD1. The CDR3 is 12 amino acids. The V gene's germline CDR1 is GTSNPN and CDR2 SVGIG (reference sequence). In DNA, the CDR3 is TGTGCTTTTGACAGGGAGAACACTGAAGCTTTCTTT. It yields the protein CAFDRENTEAFF.

The chain employs TRBV19 and TRBJ2-3; 10 bases are shared with TRBD2. Trimming cost V 8 bases and J 3 bases; bases outside gene matches: 5. Germline CDR1 LNHDA, CDR2 SQIVND (reference sequence). The length of the CDR3 is 14 residues. DNA of the CDR3: TGTGCCAGTTCTTCTAGCGGGAGAACAGATACGCAGTATTTT. Translation gives CASSSSGRTDTQYF.

The chain recombines TRBV2 with TRBJ1-2; D is ambiguous. V was cut by 5 bases and J by 2 bases, with 6 bases left in between. The V gene's germline CDR1 is SNHLY and CDR2 FYNNEI. CDR3 length: 12 residues. The CDR3 nucleotides read TGTGCCAGCAGTCGGCTAAACTATGGCTACACCTTC. It yields the protein CASSRLNYGYTF.

In this sample, this clone turned up a few times. The chain employs TRBV29-1 and TRBJ1-4; no clear D gene. Trimming shortened V by 3 bases and J by 5 bases, and 13 bases separated the two germline ends. CDR3 length: 14 amino acids. Germline V gives CDR1 SQVTM, CDR2 ANQGSEA. The DNA of the CDR3 is TGCAGCGTTGATAATAGACGGCTCAATGAAAAACTGTTTTTT. The encoded protein is CSVDNRRLNEKLFF. Full variable domain (outside the CDR3, taken from reference TRBV29-1 and TRBJ1-4): SAVISQKPSRDICQRGTSLTIQCQVDSQVTMMFWYRQQPGQSLTLIATANQGSEATYESGFVIDKFPISRPNLTFSTLTVSNMSPEDSSIYLCSVDNRRLNEKLFFGSGTQLSVL.

The gene calls are TRBV28 and TRBJ1-1, with D uncertain. This CDR3 region has 14 residues. CDR1 is MDHEN, CDR2 SYDVKM, per germline. Trimming shortened V by 3 bases and J by 1 base, and 9 bases separated the two germline ends. The CDR3 sequence is CASSLHPRNTEAFF. DNA of the CDR3: TGTGCCAGCAGTTTGCACCCTAGGAACACTGAAGCTTTCTTT.

This clone came up a few times. The V call is TRBV20-1, the J call TRBJ1-2; D call uncertain. The germline V and J ends were trimmed by 2 bases and 8 bases, with 9 bases remaining between them. Germline V gives CDR1 DFQATT, CDR2 SNEGSKA (reference sequence). The CDR3 sequence is 11 residues long. The CDR3: CSARYLQGYTF. The CDR3 DNA reads TGCAGTGCTAGATACCTCCAAGGCTACACCTTC.

This clone has only a few counts. The chain uses TRBV2 and TRBJ2-5, with 9 nucleotides matching TRBD1. This CDR3 contains 14 residues. CDR1 and CDR2 from the germline V gene are SNHLY and FYNNEI. V dropped 6 bases and J dropped 1; count of bases not matched to a gene: 3. CDR3 coding DNA: TGTGCCAGCAGAAGACAGGGGGTCCAAGAGACCCAGTACTTC. Encoded protein: CASRRQGVQETQYF.

This clone was seen only a few times. The chain links TRBV5-8 to TRBJ2-7; no firm D call. The germline CDR1 and CDR2 sequences are SGHTS and YDEGEE. V lost 4 bases and J lost 6, with 17 bases in between. The CDR3 runs 14 residues. The CDR3 coding sequence is TGTGCCAGCAGCAATCCCCGTGGGTCTGGCGAGCAGTACTTC. It yields the protein CASSNPRGSGEQYF. The complete variable domain, with remaining parts taken from reference TRBV5-8 and TRBJ2-7, reads EAGVTQSPTHLIKTRGQQATLRCSPISGHTSVYWYQQALGLGLQFLLWYDEGEERNRGNFPPRFSGRQFPNYSSELNVNALELEDSALYLCASSNPRGSGEQYFGPGTRLTVT.

As regards this clone: At one boundary the junction diverges from the germline segment, which might be a read error. The chain links TRBV2 to TRBJ1-2; the match to TRBD1 covers 7 bases. This CDR3 contains 13 residues. Germline loops: CDR1 SNHLY, CDR2 FYNNEI. CDR3 sequence: CASWDSFNYGYTF. The CDR3 nucleotides read TGTGCCAGCTGGGACAGTTTTAACTACGGCTACACCTTC.

This clone was counted a few times. This sequence joins TRBV28 and TRBJ2-5; 8 bases fit TRBD2. V trimming: 2 bases; J trimming: 5 bases; junction bases outside the gene matches: 7. Per germline, CDR1 MDHEN and CDR2 SYDVKM. This CDR3 region has 15 residues. The CDR3 DNA reads TGTGCCAGCAGTTTAACCGGGACTAGATCCGAGACCCAGTACTTC. This gives the protein CASSLTGTRSETQYF.

This clone was counted between two and nine times. V is TRBV2 and J is TRBJ2-7; 7 bases align to TRBD2. The CDR3 extends over 13 amino acids. CDR1 SNHLY and CDR2 FYNNEI come from the germline V gene. The V and J ends lost 4 bases and 3 bases, in that order; junction bases with no gene match: 3. The CDR3 nucleotides read TGTGCCAGCAGTGGGCGGGAGATCTACGAGCAGTACTTC. Its protein product is CASSGREIYEQYF. The full variable domain, its missing parts supplied by reference TRBV2 and TRBJ2-7, is EPEVTQTPSHQVTQMGQEVILRCVPISNHLYFYWYRQILGQKVEFLVSFYNNEISEKSEIFDDQFSVERPDGSNFTLKIRSTKLEDSAMYFCASSGREIYEQYFGPGTRLTVT.

The rearrangement uses TRBV4-1 and TRBJ2-7; no clear D gene. This CDR3 region has 14 residues. The germline V gene encodes CDR1 MGHRA and CDR2 YSYEKL. The V end was cut by 1 base, the J end by 6 bases, with 13 bases between. The CDR3 spells CASSQVFSGSEQYF. CDR3 nucleotide sequence: TGCGCCAGCAGCCAAGTGTTTTCGGGTTCCGAGCAGTACTTC.

CDR3 loop: CASSTNVGPNNQPQHF. In DNA form, the CDR3 reads TGTGCCAGTAGTACGAACGTGGGGCCGAATAATCAGCCCCAGCATTTT. The rearrangement links TRBV19 to TRBJ1-5, with TRBD1 as a possible D gene (5 bases). The CDR3 length is 16 residues. Germline assignment: CDR1 LNHDA and CDR2 SQIVND (reference sequence). Trimming cost V 4 bases and J 4 bases, with 17 bases left between them.

The chain links TRBV5-6 to TRBJ2-7; D is ambiguous. Trimming took 1 base from V and 7 from J, leaving 6 bases between them. Germline V gene data show CDR1 as SGHDT and CDR2 as YYEEEE. CDR3 length: 11 amino acids. The CDR3 loop reads CASSLSTEQYF. The CDR3 nucleotides read TGTGCCAGCAGCTTGTCTACAGAGCAGTACTTC.

The chain is built from TRBV25-1 and TRBJ2-1, with TRBD2 identical over 11 bases. The CDR3 loop spans 16 amino acids. V lost 8 bases to trimming and J lost 2 bases; unmatched junction nucleotides: 8. Germline V gene data show CDR1 as MGHDK and CDR2 as SYGVNS. This chain's CDR3 is CASETSGGGTYNEQFF. In DNA, the CDR3 is TGTGCCAGCGAAACTAGCGGGGGCGGGACCTACAATGAGCAGTTCTTC.

This rearrangement joins TRBV29-1 to TRBJ2-5, with TRBD1 as a possible D gene (6 bases). The CDR3 totals 14 residues. CDR1 SQVTM and CDR2 ANQGSEA come from the germline V gene. The V and J ends lost 0 bases and 5 bases respectively, with 13 bases between them. As DNA, the CDR3 is TGCAGCGTTGAAGATCCCACAGGGTGGGAGACCCAGTACTTC. It specifies CSVEDPTGWETQYF.

This clone was observed a few times. This chain connects TRBV9 to TRBJ2-5; D may be TRBD2 (6 bases). CDR3 length equals 13 residues. Trimming took 3 bases from V and 5 from J, leaving 11 bases between them. Germline V CDR1 and CDR2: SGDLS, YYNGEE. CDR3 sequence: CASSGSGGETQYF. The CDR3 DNA sequence: TGTGCCAGCAGCGGCAGTGGGGGGGAGACCCAGTACTTC.

This clone was detected only a few times. This chain uses TRBV29-1 with TRBJ2-7; 7 bases align to TRBD1. The germline V gene encodes CDR1 SQVTM and CDR2 ANQGSEA. This CDR3 comprises 12 residues. The junction had 6 bases not matched to a gene; V was cut back by 7 bases and J by 3 bases. The CDR3 DNA follows: TGCAGCGCCCGACAGGGTTACTACGAGCAGTACTTC. Translation gives CSARQGYYEQYF.

The V gene is TRBV29-1, the J gene TRBJ1-2; 7 bases fit TRBD1. CDR1 and CDR2 (germline): SQVTM, ANQGSEA. The CDR3 spans 14 residues. Losses at the gene ends were 5 bases for V and 7 bases for J; bases not matched to a gene: 13. For the CDR3, the DNA is TGCAGCGTTAGAGAGGGGCGACAGGGAGGTGGCTACACCTTC. As protein: CSVREGRQGGGYTF.